Below are 15 T cell receptor beta chains sequenced from a single sample in a study of T cell changes during pregnancy in multiple sclerosis. Clones were read by immunoSEQ multiplex PCR, and TCRdb kept only the in-frame ones, dropping some. The top ten clones hold around 8.1% of a sample with about 50,000 clones, approximately 92% of them seen once. The input for sequencing was CD8+ T cells from peripheral blood mononuclear cells, taken after pregnancy. The origin of the receptors is a female donor with multiple sclerosis, enrolled in a pregnancy study.

This chain links TRBV29-1 with TRBJ2-2; D is perhaps TRBD2 (6 bases). The CDR3 loop spans 14 amino acids. Germline V CDR1 and CDR2: SQVTM, ANQGSEA. Trimming took off 4 bases at V and 5 bases at J, with 14 bases between the two ends. The CDR3 DNA follows: TGCAGCGTTGGGAGGGGTGCAGTTACCGGGGAGCTGTTTTTT. Its protein is CSVGRGAVTGELFF.

This rearrangement joins TRBV7-9 to TRBJ1-1; D is possibly TRBD1 (5 bases). This CDR3 has 16 amino acids. V gave up 3 bases and J gave up 1 base, with 15 bases separating them. Germline V CDR1 and CDR2: SEHNR, FQNEAQ (reference sequence). In DNA form, the CDR3 reads TGTGCCAGCAGCTTCCTAAGGACAATTAAGAACACTGAAGCTTTCTTT. Protein sequence: CASSFLRTIKNTEAFF. The full variable domain, with the rest looked up from reference TRBV7-9 and TRBJ1-1, is DTGVSQNPRHKITKRGQNVTFRCDPISEHNRLYWYRQTLGQGPEFLTYFQNEAQLEKSRLLSDRFSAERPKGSFSTLEIQRTEQGDSAMYLCASSFLRTIKNTEAFFGQGTRLTVV.

V is TRBV5-6 and J is TRBJ2-7; 8 bases align to TRBD1. Germline CDR1 and CDR2: SGHDT and YYEEEE. This CDR3 region has 13 residues. V dropped 4 bases and J dropped 5; count of bases not matched to a gene: 5. CDR3: CASSRTGTHEQYF. CDR3 in DNA: TGTGCCAGCAGCAGGACAGGGACCCACGAGCAGTACTTC.

This chain connects TRBV7-9 to TRBJ1-3; TRBD1 matches at 7 bases. Germline V gene lookup returns CDR1 SEHNR and CDR2 FQNEAQ (reference sequence). The trim removed 5 bases at V and 0 bases at J, leaving 4 bases unmatched. CDR3 size: 15 residues. CDR3 in amino acids: CASSLGGVSGNTIYF. The CDR3 nucleotides are TGTGCCAGCAGCCTAGGGGGCGTCTCTGGAAACACCATATATTTT.

The genes are TRBV5-1 and TRBJ1-3; D call uncertain. CDR1 and CDR2 (germline): SGHRS, YFSETQ. Trimming removed 4 bases at V and 0 bases at J, with 11 bases between. This CDR3 has 15 residues. The CDR3 nucleotides read TGCGCCAGCAGCCAAACGGGGAGCTCTGGAAACACCATATATTTT. Translating it yields CASSQTGSSGNTIYF.

The chain carries TRBV4-3 and TRBJ2-7; unclear D gene. The CDR3 contains 16 residues. The V gene lost 4 bases and the J gene lost 0 bases, with 16 bases spanning the gap. Germline V CDR1 and CDR2: LGHNA, YSLEER. CDR3 region: CASSPSKAASSYEQYF. DNA of the CDR3: TGCGCCAGCAGCCCGTCGAAGGCAGCGAGCTCCTACGAGCAGTACTTC.

This clone has just one count. This rearrangement joins TRBV5-6 to TRBJ1-1; D perhaps matches TRBD1 (6 bases). V was shortened by 0 bases and J by 4 bases, with 13 bases between the two germline ends. Per the germline V gene, CDR1 is SGHDT and CDR2 is YYEEEE. The CDR3 is made up of 15 amino acids. The CDR3 loop reads CASSLALQGFTEAFF. In nucleotides, the CDR3 is TGTGCCAGCAGCTTGGCCCTTCAGGGGTTCACTGAAGCTTTCTTT.

The gene calls are TRBV4-1 and TRBJ2-7; 10 bases align to TRBD1. Germline CDR1 reads MGHRA; CDR2 reads YSYEKL. V dropped 0 bases and J dropped 2; count of bases not matched to a gene: 1. This CDR3 is built from 15 residues. The CDR3 here is CASSQEDRGTYEQYF. CDR3 nucleotide sequence: TGCGCCAGCAGCCAAGAGGACAGGGGGACCTACGAGCAGTACTTC.

This chain links TRBV4-1 with TRBJ2-1; D possibly corresponds to TRBD2 (6 bases). Germline V gene data show CDR1 as MGHRA and CDR2 as YSYEKL. The CDR3 runs 17 residues. Trimming removed 0 bases at V and 0 bases at J, with 12 bases between. CDR3 nucleotides: TGCGCCAGCAGCCAAGAACGGGAGCGGAGCTCCTACAATGAGCAGTTCTTC. It translates to CASSQERERSSYNEQFF.

This sequence joins TRBV7-6 and TRBJ1-2; D is unresolved. CDR3 length: 12 residues. From germline, CDR1 is SGHVS and CDR2 FNYEAQ. Trimming removed 1 base at V and 6 bases at J, with 6 bases between. The CDR3 loop is CASSLDNHGYTF. DNA of the CDR3: TGTGCCAGCAGCTTAGACAATCATGGCTACACCTTC.

CDR3 region: CASSPRVLRENPTNEQFF. CDR3 DNA: TGTGCCAGCTCACCACGAGTCTTGCGGGAGAATCCTACCAATGAGCAGTTCTTC. The chain uses TRBV18 and TRBJ2-1; 7 bases map to TRBD2. Germline V CDR1 and CDR2: KGHSH, LQKENI. The CDR3 is 18 amino acids. The V segment lost 1 base and the J segment 6 bases; nucleotides outside the gene matches: 15.

This clone occurred once. The rearrangement uses TRBV12-2 and TRBJ2-1; TRBD1 is the table's D call, not checked against the DNA. TRBV12-2 is annotated as a pseudogene. This CDR3 has 20 amino acids. In DNA form, the CDR3 reads TGTGCAAGTCGCCCCACGGACAGGGGATTTACTTGTTACTCCTACAATGAGCAGTTCTTC. This sequence encodes CASRPTDRGFTCYSYNEQFF.

This chain connects TRBV27 to TRBJ2-5; perhaps TRBD1 as D (5 bases). CDR1 MNHEY and CDR2 SMNVEV come from the germline V gene (reference sequence). Trimming left V 0 bases short and J 2 bases short, with 13 bases between. The CDR3 is made up of 16 amino acids. This CDR3 is CASSLSFSGSQETQYF. The CDR3 DNA sequence: TGTGCCAGCAGTTTATCGTTTTCAGGGTCTCAAGAGACCCAGTACTTC.

The chain employs TRBV12-5 and TRBJ2-2; no reliable D call. Trimming removed 1 base at V and 4 bases at J, with 7 bases between. Germline values: CDR1 LGHNT, CDR2 FRNRAP. The CDR3 sequence is 14 residues long. The CDR3 bases are TGTGCTAGTGGTTTGGCCACAGTCACCGGGGAGCTGTTTTTT. Protein product: CASGLATVTGELFF. The complete variable domain, with remaining parts taken from reference TRBV12-5 and TRBJ2-2, reads DARVTQTPRHKVTEMGQEVTMRCQPILGHNTVFWYRQTMMQGLELLAYFRNRAPLDDSGMPKDRFSAEMPDATLATLKIQPSEPRDSAVYFCASGLATVTGELFFGEGSRLTVL.

The chain couples TRBV12-5 to TRBJ2-3; maybe TRBD1 (5 bases). The CDR3 extends over 15 amino acids. The germline gives CDR1 LGHNT, CDR2 FRNRAP. Trimming cost V 7 bases and J 6 bases, with 20 bases left between them. For the CDR3, the DNA is TGTGCTAGTGACCCAGCCGTGTGGGGCCTTGATACGCAGTATTTT. Protein sequence: CASDPAVWGLDTQYF.